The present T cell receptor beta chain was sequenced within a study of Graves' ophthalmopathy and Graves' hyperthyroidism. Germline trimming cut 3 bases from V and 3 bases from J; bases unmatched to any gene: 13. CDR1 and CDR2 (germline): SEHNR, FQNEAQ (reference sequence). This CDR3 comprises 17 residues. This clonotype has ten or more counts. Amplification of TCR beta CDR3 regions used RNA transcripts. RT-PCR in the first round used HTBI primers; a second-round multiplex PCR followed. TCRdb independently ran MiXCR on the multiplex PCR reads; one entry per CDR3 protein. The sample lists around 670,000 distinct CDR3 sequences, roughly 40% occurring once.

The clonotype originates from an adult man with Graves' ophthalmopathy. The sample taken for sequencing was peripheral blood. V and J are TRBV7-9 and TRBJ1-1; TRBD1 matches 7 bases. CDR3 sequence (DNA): TGTGCCAGCAGCTTTAGACAGGGCCAACGCCCTGACACTGAAGCTTTCTTT. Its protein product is CASSFRQGQRPDTEAFF.